The clone carrying this TCR beta chain occurred a few times. The data derive from a study of cytotoxic CD8 clonotypes in ibrutinib-treated CLL. CDR3 length: 15 amino acids. Per germline, CDR1 MNHEY and CDR2 SMNVEV (reference sequence). J lost 5 bases, V lost 6 bases, and 6 bases had no gene match. Sequencing was performed with immunoSEQ multiplex PCR; in TCRdb, only in-frame clones are kept and a portion is missing. Of around 40,000 clones in the sample, 70% to 75% are singletons; the top ten hold 15% to 20%. The sequence was obtained from a human donor with chronic lymphocytic leukemia. The chain joins TRBV27 to TRBJ1-6; 8 bases are a match to TRBD1. The sequencing used PBMCs, collected at disease progression, from a patient treated with ibrutinib. Here the CDR3 reads CASRTPTGDNSPLHF. The CDR3 DNA reads TGTGCCAGCAGAACCCCGACAGGGGATAATTCACCCCTCCACTTT.